These 8 T cell receptor beta chains share one sample of origin, sequenced in a study of beta chain features in type 1 diabetes (dated by TCRdb to the late 2010s). The library was generated by the immunoSEQ multiplex PCR assay. The High Capacity cDNA Reverse Transcription Kit was used to reverse transcribe all of the isolated RNA, meaning that expressed TCRB transcripts were what got sequenced. TCRdb limited this immuneACCESS table to in-frame rearrangements with V and J called. A share of clones is missing; checked studies link under half to unresolved V genes, and the rest is unexplained. For this sample there are approximately 170,000 clones; 7.5% to 9.5% appear just once. 2% to 3% of the sample belongs to the ten largest clones. Material for sequencing was central memory CD4+ T cells from blood. The receptors were gathered from a woman between 18 and 30 years old in good health.

This clone was recorded a few times. This chain connects TRBV2 to TRBJ2-7, with 11 positions matching TRBD2. The V segment lost 6 bases and the J segment 6 bases; nucleotides outside the gene matches: 16. CDR3 length: 17 amino acids. Germline values: CDR1 SNHLY, CDR2 FYNNEI. As DNA, the CDR3 is TGTGCCAGCAGCCGGACTAGCGGGCGAACCACCACCCTCGAGCAGTACTTC. Protein product: CASSRTSGRTTTLEQYF.

The chain uses TRBV5-4 and TRBJ2-2; perhaps TRBD1 as D (6 bases). This CDR3 is 15 amino acids long. V shed 1 base and J shed 4 bases, with 11 bases lying between them. CDR1 SGHNT and CDR2 YYREEE come from the germline V gene (reference sequence). CDR3 sequence: CASSLRGSGTGELFF. CDR3 nucleotide sequence: TGTGCCAGCAGCTTGAGGGGGTCGGGCACCGGGGAGCTGTTTTTT.

The rearrangement joins TRBV5-1 to TRBJ2-1, with D maybe TRBD1 (5 bases). The CDR3 sequence is 13 residues long. The V gene's germline CDR1 is SGHRS and CDR2 YFSETQ. The V gene lost 0 bases and the J gene lost 7 bases, with 8 bases spanning the gap. CDR3 nucleotides: TGCGCCAGCAGCTTGGAGGGGCGGAATGAGCAGTTCTTC. Residues: CASSLEGRNEQFF.

A few counts support this clone. The CDR3 reads CASSLGSGGAETQYF. DNA for the CDR3: TGCGCCAGCAGCTTGGGGTCGGGGGGCGCGGAGACCCAGTACTTC. This rearrangement joins TRBV5-1 to TRBJ2-5, with D perhaps matching TRBD2 (7 bases). V was pared by 0 bases and J by 5 bases, with 14 bases between. There are 15 residues in the CDR3. Per germline, CDR1 SGHRS and CDR2 YFSETQ.

The chain has TRBV30 and TRBJ1-3; D is unresolved. This CDR3 is built from 13 residues. The V end was cut by 2 bases, the J end by 2 bases, with 7 bases between. Germline values: CDR1 GTSNPN, CDR2 SVGIG (reference sequence). The CDR3 DNA follows: TGTGCCTGGAGTCGGGGTGCTGGAAACACCATATATTTT. Its protein product is CAWSRGAGNTIYF.

This clone was seen a handful of times. The chain has TRBV2 and TRBJ2-3; TRBD2 agrees at 9 bases. The CDR3 is made up of 16 amino acids. The V gene's germline CDR1 is SNHLY and CDR2 FYNNEI. The J segment lost 4 bases and the V segment lost 4 bases, leaving 9 bases of the junction unmatched. DNA for the CDR3: TGTGCCAGCAGTGTCGGAAATAGCGGGGGCCCAGATACGCAGTATTTT. Translation: CASSVGNSGGPDTQYF.

This chain joins TRBV7-9 and TRBJ1-5; D gene uncertain. With 5 bases removed from V and 10 bases from J, the gap between germline ends came to 12 bases. The CDR3 length is 12 residues. Germline CDR1 SEHNR, CDR2 FQNEAQ (reference sequence). The CDR3 sequence: CASSQGDRPQHF. CDR3 in DNA: TGTGCCAGCAGCCAAGGAGATCGACCCCAGCATTTT.

This clone was observed a handful of times. The CDR3 sequence is CSVADRGGDGYTF. The CDR3 DNA sequence: TGCAGCGTCGCCGACAGGGGAGGGGATGGCTACACCTTC. This rearrangement joins TRBV29-1 to TRBJ1-2, with 8 bases matching TRBD1. The CDR3 runs to 13 residues. Unmatched junction bases numbered 9, after V lost 6 bases and J lost 6 bases. Germline loops: CDR1 SQVTM, CDR2 ANQGSEA.